This TCR beta chain emerged from a study of spatial heterogeneity in lung cancer (dated by TCRdb to 2018 to 2020). Background on the whole study: The donors were about 65 patients from the lung TRACERx cohort who had early-stage, untreated non-small cell lung cancer. Nonsynonymous mutation counts, determined by whole-exome sequencing of tumor tissue, were related to TCR repertoire features. In the raw uncorrected reads, each unique combination of TCR and UMI appeared more than ten times on average. In non-small cell lung cancer, the study quantitatively compared TCR alpha and beta repertoires across several tumor regions, matched nontumor lung, and blood. At surgery, both alpha and beta chains were TCR-sequenced in around 240 tumor regions, 64 matched nontumor lung samples and 56 PBMC samples. Follow-up PBMC samples were sequenced whenever the samples were available, and the median time to follow-up was around 2 years after resection. Beta-chain transcripts were consistently detected in greater numbers than alpha-chain transcripts, which likely reflects a higher abundance of beta-chain transcripts. The investigation overall reported the following: Ubiquitous expanded tumor TCRs showed up in blood more often at tumor resection than at routine follow-up. Only about 14 patients were included in comparisons of baseline and follow-up blood repertoires. Confirming at a functional level the hypothesis that regional TCRs recognize regional mutations was considered to require additional single-cell paired TCR alpha and beta sequencing.

This clonotype is described as medium-sized (0.01 to 0.1%). It has no known antigen specificity. Per-base qualities were not stored, and no clone one base away is much larger. For CDR1 and CDR2, the germline V gene lists KGHSH and LQKENI. Its CDR3 holds 13 amino acids, cysteine through phenylalanine. Solely the CDR3 DNA is kept, with 39 bases framed from the first base. The junction shows trimming of 3 bases on V and 6 bases on J, plus 12 bases between the germline ends. Sample time point, as interpreted from the label and publication: blood at routine non-recurrence follow-up after resection. Whole RNA extracted from tumor and nontumor lung tissue, or from cryopreserved PBMC samples, was used for TCR sequencing without cell sorting. Only patients with enough RNA available from two or more tumor regions were chosen for TCR sequencing. Libraries came from 5' RACE. Sequencing took place on a NextSeq 500. The TCR library protocol attached a unique molecular identifier to each TCR cDNA molecule to allow correction of PCR and sequencing errors. On the authors' methods: TCR identification, UMI-based error correction and CDR3 extraction were performed with Decombinator tools. Expanded TCRs were defined as those above a frequency of 2 per 1,000, corresponding to the top 1% of the tumor frequency distribution. Each repertoire was subsampled 100 times to 5,000 TCRs, after which Renyi diversity was computed with the R vegan package. CDR3 similarity networks were built from amino acid triplet string-kernel similarity, connecting CDR3s with pairwise similarity above 0.82. TCRdb trimmed the raw reads at Q25, called clones with MiXCR and kept productive beta chains. Each CDR3 protein gets just one entry, which takes the most common genes and DNA from the rows behind it. These V and J calls rely on TCRdb rather than the paper's analysis. In all, the sample holds 9,000 to 10,000 distinct CDR3 sequences, and 20% to 25% of those were seen once. Roughly 4.2% of the sample is in the top ten clones.

Sequenced here: PBMCs, sampled at follow-up. The chain uses TRBV18 and TRBJ2-7, with the D call tentatively TRBD1 or TRBD2, each fitting 6 bases. The receptor was isolated from a female donor with early-stage non-small cell lung cancer. DNA sequence: TGTGCCAGCTCACCGGAGGAGGGGGGCGAGCAGTACTTC. Its translation reads: CASSPEEGGEQYF.